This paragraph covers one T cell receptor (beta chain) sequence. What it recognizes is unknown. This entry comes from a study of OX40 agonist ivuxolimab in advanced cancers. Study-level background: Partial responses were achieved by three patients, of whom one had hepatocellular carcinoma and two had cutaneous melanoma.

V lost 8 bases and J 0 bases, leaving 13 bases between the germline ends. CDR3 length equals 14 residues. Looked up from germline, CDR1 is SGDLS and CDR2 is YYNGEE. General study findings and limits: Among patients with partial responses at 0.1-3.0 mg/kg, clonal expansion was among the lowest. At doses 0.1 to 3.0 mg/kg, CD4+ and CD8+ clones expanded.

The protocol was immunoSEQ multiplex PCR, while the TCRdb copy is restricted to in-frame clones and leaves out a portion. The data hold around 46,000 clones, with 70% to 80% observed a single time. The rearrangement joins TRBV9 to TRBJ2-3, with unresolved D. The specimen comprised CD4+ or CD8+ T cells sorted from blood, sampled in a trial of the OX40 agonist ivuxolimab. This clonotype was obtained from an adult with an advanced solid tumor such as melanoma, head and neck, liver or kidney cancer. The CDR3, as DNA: TGTGCCAGTTCAGCCGGAATGAGCACAGATACGCAGTATTTT. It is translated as CASSAGMSTDTQYF.